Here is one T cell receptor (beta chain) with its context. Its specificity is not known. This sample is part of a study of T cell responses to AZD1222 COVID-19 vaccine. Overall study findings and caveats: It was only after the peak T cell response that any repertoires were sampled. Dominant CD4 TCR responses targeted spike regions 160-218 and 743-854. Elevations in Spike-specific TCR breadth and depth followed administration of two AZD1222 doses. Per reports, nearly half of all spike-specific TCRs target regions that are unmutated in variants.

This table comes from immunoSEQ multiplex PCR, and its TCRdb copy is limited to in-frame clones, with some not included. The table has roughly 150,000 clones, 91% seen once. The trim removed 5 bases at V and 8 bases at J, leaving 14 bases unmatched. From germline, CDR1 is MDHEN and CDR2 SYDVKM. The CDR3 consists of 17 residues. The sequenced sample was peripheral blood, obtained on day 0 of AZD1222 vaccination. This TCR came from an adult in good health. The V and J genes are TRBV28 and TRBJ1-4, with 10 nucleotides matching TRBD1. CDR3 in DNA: TGTGCCAGCAGTCCTCCGGGACAGGGGTCGATTGGAGAAAAACTGTTTTTT. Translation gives CASSPPGQGSIGEKLFF. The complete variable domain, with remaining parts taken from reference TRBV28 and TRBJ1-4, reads DVKVTQSSRYLVKRTGEKVFLECVQDMDHENMFWYRQDPGLGLRLIYFSYDVKMKEKGDIPEGYSVSREKKERFSLILESASTNQTSMYLCASSPPGQGSIGEKLFFGSGTQLSVL.